Below, 15 T cell receptor beta chains from the same sample are listed, as sequenced in a study of neurological immune-mediated disorders. MiXCR, run by TCRdb on the 5' RACE reads, gives a single entry per CDR3 protein. The table has around 28,000 distinct CDR3 sequences, approximately 2.7% seen once. Specimen: PBMCs. All receptors come from a woman in her fifties or sixties with multiple sclerosis.

This clonotype was detected ten times or more. The V and J genes are TRBV7-2 and TRBJ1-2; TRBD1 might be the D (6 bases). The CDR3 runs to 15 residues. Germline assignment: CDR1 SGHTA and CDR2 FQGNSA. Trimming stripped 5 bases from V and 8 bases from J, with 21 bases between. DNA for the CDR3: TGTGCCAGCAGCCCCCTCGGGTTACAGGGAGGGGGCTACACCTTC. This translates into CASSPLGLQGGGYTF.

This clonotype is medium-sized within its sample. The rearrangement links TRBV7-9 to TRBJ1-1, with 7 bases aligning to TRBD1. Germline trimming cut 6 bases from V and 1 base from J; bases unmatched to any gene: 5. The length of the CDR3 is 14 residues. Germline V lookup: CDR1 SEHNR, CDR2 FQNEAQ (reference sequence). The CDR3 protein is CASRRQGGNTEAFF. The CDR3, as DNA: TGTGCCAGCAGACGACAGGGAGGGAACACTGAAGCTTTCTTT.

This clonotype was detected many times. The chain uses TRBV4-3 and TRBJ1-2, with D maybe TRBD1 (6 bases). CDR3 size: 15 residues. Trimming took 0 bases from V and 8 from J, leaving 16 bases between them. Germline CDR1 LGHNA, CDR2 YSLEER. The DNA for the CDR3 is TGCGCCAGCAGCCAAGATCCGGGGGCGCAGGAAGGCTACACCTTC. Translated: CASSQDPGAQEGYTF.

This clonotype was recorded many times. The gene calls are TRBV6-5 and TRBJ2-7, with D uncertain. CDR1 is MNHEY and CDR2 is SVGAGI in the germline V gene. V lost 2 bases to trimming and J lost 0 bases, with 8 bases between them. This CDR3 region has 14 residues. The CDR3 DNA follows: TGTGCCAGCAGTTACGTACAGCACTCCTACGAGCAGTACTTC. Protein product: CASSYVQHSYEQYF.

This clonotype is medium-sized. This rearrangement joins TRBV4-1 to TRBJ1-1; TRBD1 matches at 7 bases. The ends lost 3 bases at V and 1 base at J; junction bases unmatched: 5. There are 15 residues in the CDR3. The V gene's germline CDR1 is MGHRA and CDR2 YSYEKL. CDR3 nucleotides: TGCGCCAGCAGCCAGAGACAGGGAGGGAACACTGAAGCTTTCTTT. Its protein product is CASSQRQGGNTEAFF.

This clonotype was seen ten or more times. This chain links TRBV24-1 with TRBJ2-3; 8 nucleotides match TRBD2. V lost 3 bases, J lost 5 bases, and 9 bases stayed unmatched. The V gene's germline CDR1 is KGHDR and CDR2 SFDVKD. The CDR3 is made up of 16 amino acids. CDR3 bases: TGTGCCACCAGTGATCCTGCCGGGGGGGCCGGAGATACGCAGTATTTT. Protein product: CATSDPAGGAGDTQYF.

The table lists this clonotype with many counts. The chain couples TRBV20-1 to TRBJ1-1, with no clear D. CDR1 and CDR2 (germline): DFQATT, SNEGSKA (reference sequence). This CDR3 is 14 amino acids long. V dropped 3 bases and J dropped 1 base, with 12 bases sitting between them. The chain's CDR3 is CSASRQLGNTEAFF. The CDR3 nucleotides are TGCAGTGCTAGCCGCCAGCTAGGGAACACTGAAGCTTTCTTT.

This clonotype has at least ten counts. V and J are TRBV4-3 and TRBJ1-4, with D perhaps matching TRBD1 (5 bases). CDR1 is LGHNA, CDR2 YSLEER, per germline. This CDR3 is built from 16 residues. With 1 base removed from V and 3 bases from J, the gap between germline ends came to 12 bases. As DNA, the CDR3 is TGCGCCAGCAGCCAAGCTGGGACTCCTCCTAATGAAAAACTGTTTTTT. Encoded protein: CASSQAGTPPNEKLFF.

Many counts were recorded for this clonotype. The rearrangement joins TRBV10-3 to TRBJ2-3; 7 bases fit TRBD2. J was trimmed by 0 bases and V by 6 bases; bases with no gene match: 6. The CDR3 runs to 15 residues. CDR1 ENHRY and CDR2 SYGVKD come from the germline V gene. CDR3 sequence: CAIRPAGSSTDTQYF. The CDR3 DNA is TGTGCCATCAGACCAGCGGGGTCGAGCACAGATACGCAGTATTTT.

This clonotype showed up many times. The chain recombines TRBV7-9 with TRBJ2-1; TRBD1 aligns across 8 bases. CDR1 and CDR2 from the germline V gene are SEHNR and FQNEAQ (reference sequence). The CDR3 has 16 residues. V lost 2 bases to trimming and J lost 8 bases; unmatched junction nucleotides: 11. The CDR3 DNA sequence: TGTGCCAGCAGCTTACGAGTGGCAGGGGGCTTTGATGAGCAGTTCTTC. It codes for CASSLRVAGGFDEQFF.

A remark on this clonotype: The CDR3 does not close with the conserved phenylalanine or tryptophan, likely indicating a read error. The chain couples TRBV6-1 to TRBJ2-5, with D uncertain. Trimming pared 7 bases from V and 3 bases from J, leaving 12 bases between. The germline gives CDR1 MNHNS, CDR2 SASEGT. The CDR3 has 13 amino acids. The CDR3 nucleotides read TGTGCCAGCAAAACCACGTCGAAAGAGACCCAGTACAAC. As protein: CASKTTSKETQYN.

This clonotype was recorded many times. The CDR3 reads CSAIHDRAYEQYF. CDR3 coding DNA: TGCAGTGCTATACATGACAGAGCCTACGAGCAGTACTTC. The chain couples TRBV20-1 to TRBJ2-7, with D possibly TRBD1 on 5 matching bases. The CDR3 has 13 residues. The ends were cut back, 4 bases at V and 2 bases at J, with 12 bases in the middle. Germline-derived CDR1 and CDR2 are DFQATT and SNEGSKA (reference sequence).

There are many counts of this clonotype. The gene calls are TRBV18 and TRBJ2-3; D may be TRBD2 (6 bases). The V and J ends lost 8 bases and 2 bases respectively, with 14 bases between them. Germline CDR1 and CDR2: KGHSH and LQKENI. The CDR3 consists of 14 residues. The DNA for the CDR3 is TGTGCCAGCGGACCGGGAGCAGTCACAGATACGCAGTATTTT. It is translated as CASGPGAVTDTQYF.

This clonotype was counted at least ten times. The rearrangement links TRBV9 to TRBJ2-3; 7 bases fit TRBD2. Germline values: CDR1 SGDLS, CDR2 YYNGEE. J was trimmed by 8 bases and V by 4 bases; bases with no gene match: 10. This CDR3 has 14 amino acids. CDR3 amino acids: CASSPGLGGGTQYF. CDR3 in DNA: TGTGCCAGCAGCCCCGGACTAGGAGGCGGTACGCAGTATTTT.

This clonotype appeared many times. This sequence joins TRBV12-3 or TRBV12-4 and TRBJ2-3; D gene ambiguous. The CDR3 has 12 amino acids. Trimming pared 3 bases from V and 7 bases from J, leaving 8 bases between. The CDR3 nucleotides are TGTGCCAGCAGTTTTGTCCTGAATACGCAGTATTTT. It codes for CASSFVLNTQYF.